The source of this T cell receptor (beta chain) is a study of blood T cell repertoires in COVID-19. Profiled with immunoSEQ multiplex PCR; TCRdb holds only in-frame clones, not every one. The table records 170,000 or so clones, less than 90% of them present only once. V lost 5 bases and J lost 0, with 10 bases in between. The CDR3 length is 14 residues. CDR1 and CDR2 from the germline V gene are SEHNR and FQNEAQ (reference sequence). This chain links TRBV7-9 with TRBJ2-5; D is possibly TRBD1 (6 bases). Sequencing was done on a sample of peripheral blood. The receptor's source is a man younger than 35 with active or convalescent COVID-19. In DNA form, the CDR3 reads TGTGCCAGCAGCGCTAGGACAGACCAAGAGACCCAGTACTTC. It is translated as CASSARTDQETQYF.